This T cell receptor beta chain was documented in a study of T cells in Graves' hyperthyroidism and ophthalmopathy. V shed 5 bases and J 7 bases; nucleotides not matched to a gene: 5. Germline CDR1 is SGHAT and CDR2 is FQNNGV. CDR3 length equals 14 residues. The TCR beta CDR3 regions underwent amplification using RNA transcripts as the source. The HTBI set primed first-round TCR CDR3 RT-PCR. TCRdb re-derived calls from the multiplex PCR reads in MiXCR, one entry per CDR3 protein. The repertoire holds hundreds of thousands of distinct CDR3 sequences, with 12% to 15% as singletons. The authors deemed Graves' hyperthyroidism stable absent ophthalmopathy progression within 18 months.

The TCR sequence derives from a young woman with Graves' hyperthyroidism. The V and J genes are TRBV11-2 and TRBJ2-1; TRBD2 agrees at 10 bases. Material for sequencing was blood. The CDR3 loop is CASSATSGANEQFF. CDR3 sequence (DNA): TGTGCCAGCAGCGCAACTAGCGGGGCAAATGAGCAGTTCTTC.